The table lists the clone carrying this T cell receptor beta chain with a few counts. The data are from a study of identical twins. The CDR3 runs 15 residues. Looked up from germline, CDR1 is SGHKS and CDR2 is YYEKEE (reference sequence). With 3 bases removed from V and 0 bases from J, the gap between germline ends came to 13 bases. A universal primer site was incorporated via template switching, and the cDNA contained unique molecular identifiers. MiXCR, run by TCRdb on the 5' RACE reads, gives a single entry per CDR3 protein. This table holds around 370,000 distinct CDR3 sequences, approximately 10% found once.

The sequenced sample consisted of naive T cells sorted from blood. The rearrangement joins TRBV5-5 to TRBJ2-7; D call uncertain. The TCR was taken from a woman in her fifties or sixties in good health. This chain's CDR3 is CASSWILTISYEQYF. CDR3 nucleotide sequence: TGTGCCAGCAGCTGGATTTTGACGATCTCCTACGAGCAGTACTTC.